Detailed here is one TCR beta chain. Per the germline V gene, CDR1 is SNHLY and CDR2 is FYNNEI. The V and J ends lost 6 bases and 0 bases respectively, with 15 bases between them. The CDR3 loop spans 15 amino acids. These data belong to a study of shared T cell receptors in the human thymus. Generated by immunoSEQ multiplex PCR, the TCRdb table keeps only in-frame clones and is missing some. The sample lists hundreds of thousands of clones, around 95% occurring once. This receptor was taken from a human donor. The genes are TRBV2 and TRBJ2-7; no reliable D call. Sequenced input: thymocytes. CDR3 sequence reads: CASRVRPYSSYEQYF. The CDR3, as DNA: TGTGCCAGCAGGGTACGACCCTATAGCTCCTACGAGCAGTACTTC.